This T cell receptor beta chain emerged from a study of vaccination and CD4 T cells after COVID-19. To note about this clonotype: Antigen unknown.

The treatment here: approximately nine-day PBMC culture with coronavirus spike peptide pools or control peptides (ViraFEST assay). Healthy vaccine recipients tested negative for nucleocapsid antibodies before and after vaccination, so had no prior SARS-CoV-2 infection. Germline CDR1 SNHLY, CDR2 FYNNEI. V gave up 2 bases and J gave up 7 bases; unmatched junction bases: 14. The CDR3 spans 17 residues. The Oncomine TCR Beta short-read assay was what sequenced the DNA obtained from cultured CD4+ T cells. Genomic DNA from cultured CD4+ T cells was extracted. TCRdb called the PCR reads again in MiXCR, with one record for every CDR3 protein. The repertoire holds approximately 18,000 distinct CDR3 sequences, with about 80% as singletons.

The V call is TRBV2, the J call TRBJ1-1; 9 bases map to TRBD1. This sample comprised CD4+ T cells from blood, cultured in vitro, obtained after SARS-CoV-2 vaccination. The TCR was taken from a human donor who received a COVID-19 vaccine. The DNA of the CDR3 is TGTGCCAGCAGTGAAATTGGGACCGGGACAGGGACCGGTGAAGCTTTCTTT. Its protein product is CASSEIGTGTGTGEAFF. Combining the CDR3 with reference TRBV2 and TRBJ1-1 gives the whole variable domain EPEVTQTPSHQVTQMGQEVILRCVPISNHLYFYWYRQILGQKVEFLVSFYNNEISEKSEIFDDQFSVERPDGSNFTLKIRSTKLEDSAMYFCASSEIGTGTGTGEAFFGQGTRLTVV.